In this sample, the clone carrying this T cell receptor (beta chain) turned up once. Clones were read by immunoSEQ multiplex PCR, and TCRdb kept only the in-frame ones, dropping some. In the table there are under 350,000 clones, about four fifths of which are singletons. CDR3 length equals 14 residues. V trimming: 1 base; J trimming: 4 bases; junction bases outside the gene matches: 1. Germline V CDR1 and CDR2: LGHDT, YNNKEL (reference sequence). The sample belongs to a study of blood T cell repertoires in COVID-19. Source material: peripheral blood. The sequence derives from a woman aged 45-65 years who had recovered from COVID-19. The chain combines TRBV3-1 (or the pseudogene TRBV3-2) with TRBJ1-1; 9 bases are a match to TRBD1. The CDR3 region has the DNA TGTGCCAGCAGCCAAGGGACAGGGGTCACTGAAGCTTTCTTT. The encoded protein is CASSQGTGVTEAFF.